This TCR beta chain emerged from a study of blood T cell repertoires in COVID-19 (dated by TCRdb to about 2020). Background on the whole study: Samples from collaborators originated in the United States, Italy and Spain and spanned both the acute and convalescent phases of COVID-19. The samples were drawn from two sources: the first 160 participants of the ongoing ImmuneRACE study, and 1,000 to 1,500 subjects contributed by 6 global collaborators. The dataset comprised deeply sampled blood TCRbeta repertoires from subjects exposed to, actively infected with, or recovered from COVID-19. The repertoires were released in a freely available public database meant as a resource for research on the immune response to SARS-CoV-2. HLA class I and class II types, where available, came from metadata supplied by the sample provider rather than from assay-based typing. The sample metadata nearly always contained a de-identified subject ID, COVID-19 status, age in years and sex. The prospective study material was composed of cDNA or gDNA derived from T cells, B-cell-depleted T cells, or PBMCs.

Cut back by 2 bases and 0 bases, the V and J ends lie 14 bases apart. The CDR3 starts with the cysteine, ends with the phenylalanine, and has 17 residues. Of the read, only the CDR3 DNA is kept; its 51 bases are in frame from base 1. From a lookup of the germline V gene (reference sequence), CDR1 and CDR2 are SEHNR and FQNEAQ. On the study overall, not on this receptor specifically: Clinical and demographic metadata were provided uncurated, with the amount varying by source and participant.

The collaborating institutions used their own protocols to collect whole blood in K2EDTA tubes. Collaborator samples were shipped for TCRbeta analysis as frozen whole blood, isolated PBMCs, or DNA extracted from either sample type. TCRbeta CDR3 regions were amplified from genomic DNA using the immunoSEQ Assay, a bias-controlled multiplex PCR. From the authors' description of their analysis: The number of nucleated cells in each sample was estimated from the amplification of reference gene primers within the assay. To quantify the absolute abundance of each unique TCRbeta CDR3 rearrangement, sequence reads were collapsed and filtered. For each sample, productive Simpson clonality was calculated by taking the square root of Simpson's diversity index across productive rearrangements. TCRdb re-hosts the immuneACCESS table, in-frame sequences only. Its copies lack some clones; in the studies checked, an unresolved V gene accounts for under half of them, and the cause for the rest is not known. V, J and clone size reflect that table, while D and trimming were determined from the DNA. The sample table holds 200,000 to 300,000 clones, of which 84% were seen once. The ten largest clones add up to around 4% of the sample.

On this clone: Its antigen target is currently unknown. Base qualities were left out, and no much larger clone turns up one base away.

The receptor comes from a man in his sixties with acute or convalescent COVID-19. The specimen sequenced was peripheral blood. Rearrangement joined TRBV7-9 to TRBJ2-1, with the D segment identity uncertain. The CDR3 in this case is CASSLHRNSYSYNEQFF. The bases are TGTGCCAGCAGCTTACACAGAAATTCTTACTCCTACAATGAGCAGTTCTTC.